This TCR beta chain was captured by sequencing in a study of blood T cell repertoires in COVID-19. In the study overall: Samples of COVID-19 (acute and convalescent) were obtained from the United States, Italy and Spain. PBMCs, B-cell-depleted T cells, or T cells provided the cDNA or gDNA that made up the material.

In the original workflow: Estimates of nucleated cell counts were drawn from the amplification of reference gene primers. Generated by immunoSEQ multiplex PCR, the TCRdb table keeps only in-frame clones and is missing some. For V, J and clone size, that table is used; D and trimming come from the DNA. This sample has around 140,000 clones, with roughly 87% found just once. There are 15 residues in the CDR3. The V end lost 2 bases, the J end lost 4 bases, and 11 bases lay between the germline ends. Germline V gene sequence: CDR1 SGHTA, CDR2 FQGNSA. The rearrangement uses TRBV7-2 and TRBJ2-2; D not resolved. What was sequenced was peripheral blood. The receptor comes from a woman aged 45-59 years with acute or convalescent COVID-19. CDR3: CASSLILVGTGELFF. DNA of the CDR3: TGTGCCAGCAGCTTAATCTTAGTTGGCACCGGGGAGCTGTTTTTT.